A single sample is the source of the 14 T cell receptor beta chains below, sequenced in a study of CD8 T cells in ankylosing spondylitis. Via MiXCR, TCRdb re-called the 5' RACE reads, giving one row per CDR3 protein. The data contain around 770,000 distinct CDR3 sequences, 12% of them singletons. Regarding the study as a whole: There was a TCR beta motif, made of several highly homologous variants, that appeared characteristic of ankylosing spondylitis blood.

Antigens of these TCRs are unknown. Sequencing used blood, either unsorted or a sorted T cell fraction (not recorded which). These receptors were obtained from a male donor with ankylosing spondylitis.

The chain employs TRBV7-2 and TRBJ2-1; D might be TRBD2 (5 bases). Germline CDR1 SGHTA, CDR2 FQGNSA. The ends were cut back, 2 bases at V and 0 bases at J, with 8 bases in the middle. CDR3 length: 15 residues. In DNA, the CDR3 is TGTGCCAGCAGCTTAATTAGCGACTCCTACAATGAGCAGTTCTTC. Translating it yields CASSLISDSYNEQFF.

The chain has TRBV20-1 and TRBJ2-1, with TRBD2 identical over 14 bases. Germline V lookup: CDR1 DFQATT, CDR2 SNEGSKA (reference sequence). The CDR3 is made up of 14 amino acids. Trimming took 6 bases from V and 7 from J; bases not matched to a gene: 5. The CDR3 region is CSATGLAGVNEQFF. CDR3 nucleotides: TGCAGTGCGACGGGACTAGCGGGAGTGAATGAGCAGTTCTTC.

The gene calls are TRBV29-1 and TRBJ1-1; no clear D. This CDR3 region has 13 residues. Trimming left V 6 bases short and J 1 base short, with 12 bases between. In germline, CDR1 is SQVTM, CDR2 ANQGSEA. CDR3 in DNA: TGCAGCGTATTAGGGCTCGGGAACACTGAAGCTTTCTTT. Translating it yields CSVLGLGNTEAFF.

This clonotype showed up just a few times. V and J are TRBV5-6 and TRBJ2-3, with D uncertain. V shed 2 bases and J shed 0 bases, with 7 bases lying between them. Germline V lookup: CDR1 SGHDT, CDR2 YYEEEE. The CDR3 runs 14 residues. The CDR3 DNA is TGTGCCAGCAGCTTAAGGCCGAGCACAGATACGCAGTATTTT. Amino acids: CASSLRPSTDTQYF.

There are a few counts of this clonotype. This rearrangement joins TRBV4-1 to TRBJ1-1; D gene unclear. Trimming removed 1 base at V and 0 bases at J, with 9 bases between. This CDR3 is 15 amino acids long. Per the germline V gene, CDR1 is MGHRA and CDR2 is YSYEKL. The CDR3: CASSQVPILNTEAFF. Here the CDR3 DNA reads TGCGCCAGCAGCCAAGTTCCGATCTTGAACACTGAAGCTTTCTTT.

This clonotype turned up a few times. The junction and the germline gene differ at one end; a read error may be behind it. The genes are TRBV7-7 and TRBJ2-1; tentatively, D is TRBD1 or TRBD2 (6 bases each). The CDR3 loop spans 16 amino acids. Per germline, CDR1 SSHAT and CDR2 FNYEAQ (reference sequence). In nucleotides, the CDR3 is TGTGCTAGCAGCTTAGACCCGGGGGCAAACTACAATGAGCAGTTCTTC. Its protein is CASSLDPGANYNEQFF.

This clonotype has just a few counts. V usage is TRBV12-3 or TRBV12-4 and J usage is TRBJ2-7, with unresolved D. Trimming pared 7 bases from V and 0 bases from J, leaving 7 bases between. The CDR3 is made up of 12 amino acids. The CDR3 nucleotides are TGTGCCAGCACGTCCAGCTCCTACGAGCAGTACTTC. Translation: CASTSSSYEQYF.

This clonotype has just a few counts. J is TRBJ1-1 and V is TRBV24-1; 8 nucleotides match TRBD1. Germline V CDR1 and CDR2: KGHDR, SFDVKD. CDR3 length: 13 residues. V trimming: 7 bases; J trimming: 4 bases; junction bases outside the gene matches: 4. CDR3 amino acids: CATRSTGATEAFF. The CDR3 nucleotides read TGTGCCACCAGATCGACAGGGGCCACTGAAGCTTTCTTT.

The rearrangement uses TRBV7-2 and TRBJ1-1; the D gene is possibly TRBD1 (5 bases). Looked up from germline, CDR1 is SGHTA and CDR2 is FQGNSA. V dropped 5 bases and J dropped 5 bases, with 12 bases sitting between them. This CDR3 has 13 amino acids. The CDR3 coding sequence is TGTGCCAGCAGCCCCCAGAGGGGAACTGAAGCTTTCTTT. The encoded protein is CASSPQRGTEAFF.

J is TRBJ2-3 and V is TRBV5-4; 11 nucleotides agree with TRBD2. Germline values: CDR1 SGHNT, CDR2 YYREEE (reference sequence). The trim removed 3 bases at V and 4 bases at J, leaving 4 bases unmatched. The CDR3 has 15 residues. CDR3 in amino acids: CASSSLAGEADTQYF. The CDR3 bases are TGTGCCAGCAGCTCACTAGCGGGGGAGGCAGATACGCAGTATTTT.

There are a few counts of this clonotype. This chain's CDR3 is CASSSQGTETQYF. In nucleotides, the CDR3 is TGCGCCAGCAGCTCACAGGGGACGGAGACCCAGTACTTC. This chain connects TRBV5-1 to TRBJ2-5; 7 bases are shared with TRBD1. CDR1 is SGHRS, CDR2 YFSETQ, per germline. The CDR3 contains 13 residues. The V segment lost 3 bases and the J segment 5 bases; nucleotides outside the gene matches: 4.

The sample holds many counts of this clonotype. This chain joins TRBV7-2 and TRBJ2-3, with D uncertain. Germline CDR1 and CDR2: SGHTA and FQGNSA. The CDR3 contains 12 residues. Trimming took 7 bases from V and 3 from J, leaving 8 bases between them. The CDR3 DNA is TGTGCCAGCATCCCCCTTACAGATACGCAGTATTTT. This codes for CASIPLTDTQYF.

A few counts support this clonotype. The chain employs TRBV7-6 and TRBJ2-7; 8 bases line up with TRBD1. Germline CDR1 and CDR2: SGHVS and FNYEAQ. V was pared by 5 bases and J by 5 bases, with 11 bases of the junction left unmatched. The CDR3 totals 15 residues. CDR3 sequence: CASSNVDRAKNEQYF. CDR3 DNA: TGTGCCAGCAGCAACGTGGACAGGGCGAAAAACGAGCAGTACTTC.

This clonotype was picked up a small number of times. The CDR3 nucleotides are TGTGCCAGCAGCTTACCCTCTAGCGGGAGACCCTACGAGCAGTACTTC. Its protein product is CASSLPSSGRPYEQYF. This chain uses TRBV7-2 with TRBJ2-7, with 10 positions matching TRBD2. CDR3 length: 16 amino acids. The V gene's germline CDR1 is SGHTA and CDR2 FQGNSA. Trimming at V came to 2 bases and at J to 2 bases, leaving 6 bases not matched to a gene.